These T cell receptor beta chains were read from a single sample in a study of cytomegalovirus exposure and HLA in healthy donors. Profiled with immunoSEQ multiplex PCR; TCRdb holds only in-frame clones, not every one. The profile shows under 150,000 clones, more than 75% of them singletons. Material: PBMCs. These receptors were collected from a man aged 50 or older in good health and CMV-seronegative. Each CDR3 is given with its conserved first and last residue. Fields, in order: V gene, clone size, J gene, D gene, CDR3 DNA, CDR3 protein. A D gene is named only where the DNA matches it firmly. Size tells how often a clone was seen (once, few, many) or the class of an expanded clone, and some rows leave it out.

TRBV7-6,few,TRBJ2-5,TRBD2,TGTGCCAGCAGCTTAGACGGGGGGAAGGAGACCCAGTACTTC,CASSLDGGKETQYF
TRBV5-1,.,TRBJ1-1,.,TGCGCCAGCAGCTCCGGAGTGTGTGAAGCTTTCTTT,CASSSGVCEAFF
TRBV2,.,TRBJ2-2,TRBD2,TGTGCCAGCCCTGGCCCACTAGCGGGGGGACCTAACACCGGGGAGCTGTTTTTT,CASPGPLAGGPNTGELFF
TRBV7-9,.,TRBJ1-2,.,TGTGCCAGCAGCTCCGGGGAGGCTGGCTACACCTTC,CASSSGEAGYTF
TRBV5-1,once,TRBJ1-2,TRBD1,TGCGCCAGCAGCATCGGGACAGCCGGGATGGGCTACACCTTC,CASSIGTAGMGYTF
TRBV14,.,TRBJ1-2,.,TGTGCCAGCAGTCCGGACAGCCTCTATGGCTACACCTTC,CASSPDSLYGYTF
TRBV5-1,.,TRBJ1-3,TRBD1,TGCGCCAGCAGCCCCACGACAGGGTCTGGAAACACCATATATTTT,CASSPTTGSGNTIYF
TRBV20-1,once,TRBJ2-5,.,TGCAGTGCTCCTAGGAGGGAGACCCAGTACTTC,CSAPRRETQYF
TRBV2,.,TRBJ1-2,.,TGTGCCAGCAGTGAAAGGCAGGTCTATGGCTACACCTTC,CASSERQVYGYTF
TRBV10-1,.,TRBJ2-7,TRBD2,TGCGCCAGCAGTGAGTTGGGACTAGCGGGAGTGAGGGAGCAGTACTTC,CASSELGLAGVREQYF
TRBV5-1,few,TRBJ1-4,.,TGCGCCAGCAGCTCGGGTTGGGGGGATGAAAAACTGTTTTTT,CASSSGWGDEKLFF
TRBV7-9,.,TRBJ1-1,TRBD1,TGTGCCAGCAGCCAAGGGACAGATTTGAACACTGAAGCTTTCTTT,CASSQGTDLNTEAFF
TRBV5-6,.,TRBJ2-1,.,TGTGCCAGCAGCTTTATTTTGGGGCAGGGAAACAATGAGCAGTTCTTC,CASSFILGQGNNEQFF
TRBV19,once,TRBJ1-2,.,TGTGCCAGTAGCCGTAAAAGACAAGGGGGTATCTATGGCTACACCTTC,CASSRKRQGGIYGYTF
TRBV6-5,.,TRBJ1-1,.,TGTGCCAGCAGCCGGGGGAGCGGGGTTTTCTTT,CASSRGSGVFF
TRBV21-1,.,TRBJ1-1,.,TGTGCCAGCAGCCCACACGAGGGACAGGGGGCCGGTGGAGCTTTCTTT,CASSPHEGQGAGGAFF
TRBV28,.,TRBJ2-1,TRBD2,TGTGCCAGCAGTTTAGGGGCGGGGGGGCCAAAGAATGAGCAGTTCTTC,CASSLGAGGPKNEQFF
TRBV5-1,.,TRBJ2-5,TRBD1,TGCGCCAGCAGCTCGAGACAGGGCGGGGAGACCCAGTACTTC,CASSSRQGGETQYF
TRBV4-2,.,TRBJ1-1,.,TGTGCCAGCAGCCAACCTCCCAGGAATCGTGAAGCTTTCTTT,CASSQPPRNREAFF
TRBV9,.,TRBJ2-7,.,TGTGCCAGCAGCACATCCGGGACAACCAACGAGCAGTACTTC,CASSTSGTTNEQYF
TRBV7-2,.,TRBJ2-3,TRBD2,TGTGCCAGCAGCCCCCGCGGGGGAAGCACAGATACGCAGTATTTT,CASSPRGGSTDTQYF
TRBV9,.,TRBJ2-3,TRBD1,TGTGCCAGCAGCGGGAGGACAGGGGGCACAGATACGCAGTATTTT,CASSGRTGGTDTQYF
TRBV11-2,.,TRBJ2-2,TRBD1,TGTGCCAGCAGATTAATAACAGGGGACACCGGGGAGCTGTTTTTT,CASRLITGDTGELFF
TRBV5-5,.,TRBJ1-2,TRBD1,TGTGCCAGCCTGGACAGGAGGGCTGACTACACCTTC,CASLDRRADYTF
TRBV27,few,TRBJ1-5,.,TGTGCCAGCAGGGAAACCAGGGGCAATCAGCCCCAGCATTTT,CASRETRGNQPQHF
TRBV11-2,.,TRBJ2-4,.,TGTGCCAGCAGCGCGGGGGCCCCGGACGACATTCAGTACTTC,CASSAGAPDDIQYF
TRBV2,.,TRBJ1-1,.,TGTGCCAGCGCGGTTGAAGAAGCTTTCTTT,CASAVEEAFF
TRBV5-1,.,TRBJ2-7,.,TGCGCCAGCAGCTCCGGACAGAAGAACGAGCAGTACTTC,CASSSGQKNEQYF